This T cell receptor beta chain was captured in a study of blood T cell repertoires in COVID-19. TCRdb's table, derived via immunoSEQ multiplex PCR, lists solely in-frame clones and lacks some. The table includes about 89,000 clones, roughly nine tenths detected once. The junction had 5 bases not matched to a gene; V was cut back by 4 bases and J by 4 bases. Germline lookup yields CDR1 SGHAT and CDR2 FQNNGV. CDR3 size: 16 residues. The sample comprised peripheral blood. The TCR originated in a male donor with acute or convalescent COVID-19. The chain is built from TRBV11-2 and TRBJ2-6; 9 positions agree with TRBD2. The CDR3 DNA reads TGTGCCAGCAGCTCGGGACTAGCCGCAGGGGCCAACGTCCTGACTTTC. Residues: CASSSGLAAGANVLTF.